This paragraph reports one T cell receptor (beta chain). Its specificity is unknown. The data belong to a study of early T cells in non-severe SARS-CoV-2 infection. Study results and caveats: The study's VDJdb matching favored anti-spike CD8 responses and missed private and CD4 specificities.

The CDR3 contains 15 residues. V lost 3 bases and J lost 2, with 12 bases in between. Per germline, CDR1 SGHRS and CDR2 YFSETQ. TCRdb recomputed calls from the 5' RACE reads with MiXCR, one row per CDR3 protein. The data contain about 61,000 distinct CDR3 sequences, 11% of them singletons. The TCR sequence derives from an adult who was a healthcare worker with PCR-confirmed SARS-CoV-2 infection or an uninfected control (not recorded which). J is TRBJ2-1 and V is TRBV5-1; unclear D gene. The sequenced sample consisted of whole blood. CDR3 nucleotide sequence: TGCGCCAGCAGCTGGCTTGGCGGTGCCTACAATGAGCAGTTCTTC. Encoded protein: CASSWLGGAYNEQFF.